This T cell receptor (beta chain) appears in the sequencing data of a study of blood T cell repertoires in COVID-19. At the level of the study: COVID-19 samples from acute and convalescent phases originated in the United States, Italy and Spain.

As originally analysed: Counts of nucleated cells, estimated from reference gene primer amplification, were obtained. The repertoire was sequenced with immunoSEQ multiplex PCR; TCRdb's copy has only in-frame clones and lacks some. The V and J calls and the clone size are those of that table, but D and trimming were determined from the DNA. Altogether nearly 300,000 clones are present, roughly nine tenths being singletons, with the ten largest covering 2.5% to 3.5%. Only one count was recorded for this clone. The CDR3 spans 14 residues. V was pared by 5 bases and J by 7 bases, with 12 bases between. Germline CDR1 is SGHDN and CDR2 is FVKESK. Participants' reported clinical history set cohort assignment. Exposed volunteers were people who met a COVID-19 case within 2 weeks before study entry.

Sequencing was done on a sample of PBMCs or T cells enriched from blood (not recorded which). The rearrangement links TRBV14 to TRBJ1-6; no reliable D call. This receptor was obtained from a woman between 45 and 60 years old who had been exposed to COVID-19. CDR3: CASSARGSNSPLHF. DNA of the CDR3: TGTGCCAGCAGCGCGCGAGGGAGCAATTCACCCCTCCACTTT.